One sample yielded the 21 T cell receptor beta chains listed below, sequenced in a study of shared clonotypes between healthy human individuals. Repertoires were generated with immunoSEQ multiplex PCR, while TCRdb's copy carries only in-frame clones and drops some. The table lists about 380,000 clones, just over 95% of them singletons. Sequencing was performed on memory CD8+ T cells sorted from blood. Specified subset: CD45RO+ cells pooled with CCR7-negative TemRA cells. Receptors were obtained from a man aged 25 to 45 in good health.

The chain couples TRBV11-2 to TRBJ1-3; D gene uncertain. The CDR3 totals 17 residues. V dropped 5 bases and J dropped 0 bases, with 17 bases sitting between them. From germline, CDR1 is SGHAT and CDR2 FQNNGV. Here the CDR3 DNA reads TGTGCCAGCAGCCTGGGAACGGGTCTGTCCTCTGGAAACACCATATATTTT. As protein: CASSLGTGLSSGNTIYF.

This sequence joins TRBV30 and TRBJ2-7; 10 bases line up with TRBD1. Germline values: CDR1 GTSNPN, CDR2 SVGIG (reference sequence). V gave up 5 bases and J gave up 2 bases; unmatched junction bases: 3. The CDR3 consists of 13 residues. The CDR3 bases are TGTGCCTGGGACAGGGGGCCGACCTACGAGCAGTACTTC. Amino acid sequence: CAWDRGPTYEQYF. The variable domain in full, completed from reference TRBV30 and TRBJ2-7, reads SQTIHQWPATLVQPVGSPLSLECTVEGTSNPNLYWYRQAAGRGLQLLFYSVGIGQISSEVPQNLSASRPQDRQFILSSKKLLLSDSGFYLCAWDRGPTYEQYFGPGTRLTVT.

This clone appeared a single time. This sequence joins TRBV28 and TRBJ2-5; possibly TRBD1 for D (6 bases). Germline V lookup: CDR1 MDHEN, CDR2 SYDVKM. There are 15 residues in the CDR3. V was cut by 5 bases and J by 1 base, with 14 bases left in between. The CDR3 coding sequence is TGTGCCAGCAGTAACCTCGACAGGATCCAAGAGACCCAGTACTTC. It codes for CASSNLDRIQETQYF.

This chain connects TRBV7-8 to TRBJ1-5; possible D gene TRBD1, 5 bases. V lost 3 bases, J lost 2 bases, and 11 bases lay in between. Per germline, CDR1 SGHVS and CDR2 FQNEAQ. The CDR3 covers 15 residues. The CDR3 spells CASSLGGLGNQPQHF. CDR3 coding DNA: TGTGCCAGCAGCTTGGGGGGGTTGGGCAATCAGCCCCAGCATTTT.

The chain couples TRBV14 to TRBJ2-7; 12 bases match TRBD2. Looked up from germline, CDR1 is SGHDN and CDR2 is FVKESK. The CDR3 covers 15 residues. V shed 4 bases and J 7 bases; nucleotides not matched to a gene: 8. The CDR3 region is CASSRTLAGGGEQYF. The DNA for the CDR3 is TGTGCCAGCAGCCGAACACTAGCGGGAGGTGGGGAGCAGTACTTC.

This rearrangement joins TRBV4-1 to TRBJ2-2; 10 bases map to TRBD1. The ends lost 6 bases at V and 4 bases at J; junction bases unmatched: 5. This CDR3 has 15 residues. Looked up from germline, CDR1 is MGHRA and CDR2 is YSYEKL. The DNA of the CDR3 is TGCGCCAGCAGTGACCGGGACAGGGGCACCGGGGAGCTGTTTTTT. Its translation: CASSDRDRGTGELFF.

J is TRBJ1-4 and V is TRBV29-1; D possibly corresponds to TRBD1 (6 bases). Germline CDR1 is SQVTM and CDR2 is ANQGSEA. This CDR3 contains 11 residues. V lost 5 bases and J lost 8, with 9 bases in between. The CDR3 DNA reads as TGCAGCGTTTTTGACAGGGAAAAACTGTTTTTT. Encoded protein: CSVFDREKLFF.

The CDR3 region is CASSHRGVRQPQHF. CDR3 sequence (DNA): TGTGCCAGTAGTCACAGGGGGGTCAGGCAGCCCCAGCATTTT. V is TRBV19 and J is TRBJ1-5; 8 positions match TRBD1. CDR1 and CDR2 (germline): LNHDA, SQIVND (reference sequence). Trimming took 5 bases from V and 7 from J; bases not matched to a gene: 7. The CDR3 consists of 14 residues.

The gene calls are TRBV28 and TRBJ2-6, with D unresolved. In germline, CDR1 is MDHEN, CDR2 SYDVKM. The CDR3 has 18 residues. Between the trimmed V and J ends, which lost 2 bases and 0 bases, there was a span of 14 bases. The CDR3 reads CASSLRRTAGSGANVLTF. As DNA, the CDR3 is TGTGCCAGCAGTTTACGCAGGACGGCTGGCTCTGGGGCCAACGTCCTGACTTTC. Filled out from reference TRBV28 and TRBJ2-6, the complete variable domain reads DVKVTQSSRYLVKRTGEKVFLECVQDMDHENMFWYRQDPGLGLRLIYFSYDVKMKEKGDIPEGYSVSREKKERFSLILESASTNQTSMYLCASSLRRTAGSGANVLTFGAGSRLTVL.

This clone was picked up one time. The chain couples TRBV7-9 to TRBJ1-4; 7 bases align to TRBD1. Germline V gives CDR1 SEHNR, CDR2 FQNEAQ (reference sequence). V shed 5 bases, J shed 8 bases, and the junction held 2 bases outside the gene matches. CDR3 size: 12 residues. The chain's CDR3 is CASSHRGEKLFF. The CDR3 DNA reads as TGTGCCAGCAGCCACAGGGGCGAAAAACTGTTTTTT.

Points on this clone: Other DNA sequences in the sample encode the same CDR3. The chain joins TRBV7-9 to TRBJ2-7; 9 bases map to TRBD2. Looked up from germline, CDR1 is SEHNR and CDR2 is FQNEAQ (reference sequence). The CDR3 totals 15 residues. V trimming: 1 base; J trimming: 2 bases; junction bases outside the gene matches: 3. CDR3 amino acids: CASSLGLAGTYEQYF. In DNA, the CDR3 is TGTGCCAGCAGCTTAGGGCTAGCGGGAACCTACGAGCAGTACTTC.

The CDR3 is CSVGGTRAVETQYF. As DNA, the CDR3 is TGCAGCGTTGGGGGGACCCGGGCGGTGGAGACCCAGTACTTC. This chain connects TRBV29-1 to TRBJ2-5; D tentatively reads TRBD1 or TRBD2 (5 bases each). The germline gives CDR1 SQVTM, CDR2 ANQGSEA. Trimming removed 4 bases at V and 5 bases at J, with 17 bases between. This CDR3 contains 14 residues. The variable domain in full, completed from reference TRBV29-1 and TRBJ2-5, reads SAVISQKPSRDICQRGTSLTIQCQVDSQVTMMFWYRQQPGQSLTLIATANQGSEATYESGFVIDKFPISRPNLTFSTLTVSNMSPEDSSIYLCSVGGTRAVETQYFGPGTRLLVL.

This rearrangement joins TRBV11-3 to TRBJ2-3, with TRBD2 as a possible D gene (6 bases). Trimming removed 3 bases from V and 0 bases from J, with 10 bases in between. The germline V gene encodes CDR1 SGHNT and CDR2 YENEEA. This CDR3 has 15 residues. In DNA form, the CDR3 reads TGTGCCAGCAGCTTGGGGACTTCTAGCACAGATACGCAGTATTTT. This translates into CASSLGTSSTDTQYF. Supplemented by reference TRBV11-3 and TRBJ2-3, the full variable domain reads EAGVVQSPRYKIIEKKQPVAFWCNPISGHNTLYWYLQNLGQGPELLIRYENEEAVDDSQLPKDRFSAERLKGVDSTLKIQPAELGDSAVYLCASSLGTSSTDTQYFGPGTRLTVL.

V gene TRBV10-3 combines with J gene TRBJ2-1; perhaps D is TRBD1 or TRBD2 (7 bases each). Germline V gene sequence: CDR1 ENHRY, CDR2 SYGVKD. The CDR3 covers 14 residues. V lost 10 bases, J lost 7 bases, and 20 bases lay in between. CDR3 nucleotides: TGTGCCACCAACCAGGGGGAGGGCCAGAATGAGCAGTTCTTC. Protein sequence: CATNQGEGQNEQFF.

V usage is TRBV11-2 and J usage is TRBJ2-2; a weak D match, TRBD1 (5 bases). Germline CDR1 is SGHAT and CDR2 is FQNNGV. The CDR3 consists of 13 residues. V dropped 2 bases and J dropped 7 bases, with 8 bases sitting between them. The CDR3 DNA follows: TGTGCCAGCAGCTTACAGGGAATCGGGGAGCTGTTTTTT. Its protein product is CASSLQGIGELFF.

This rearrangement joins TRBV2 to TRBJ1-2; D perhaps matches TRBD1 (5 bases). The CDR3 consists of 13 residues. V was pared by 6 bases and J by 8 bases, with 16 bases between. Germline V gene data show CDR1 as SNHLY and CDR2 as FYNNEI. CDR3 in DNA: TGTGCCAGCAGAGGAATGGGGCAGGGAGGCTACACCTTC. Protein: CASRGMGQGGYTF. The variable domain in full, with the rest retrieved from reference TRBV2 and TRBJ1-2, is EPEVTQTPSHQVTQMGQEVILRCVPISNHLYFYWYRQILGQKVEFLVSFYNNEISEKSEIFDDQFSVERPDGSNFTLKIRSTKLEDSAMYFCASRGMGQGGYTFGSGTRLTVV.

This sequence joins TRBV27 and TRBJ2-1; 12 positions agree with TRBD2. The CDR3 is 15 amino acids. J gave up 5 bases and V 6 bases, and 5 bases lay outside the gene matches. Per germline, CDR1 MNHEY and CDR2 SMNVEV (reference sequence). CDR3 DNA sequence: TGTGCCAGCAGAATTAGACTAGCGGGAGACAATGAGCAGTTCTTC. Translating it yields CASRIRLAGDNEQFF.

The chain carries TRBV11-2 and TRBJ1-1; no definite D call. V dropped 0 bases and J dropped 2 bases, with 10 bases sitting between them. The CDR3 spans 15 residues. Germline-derived CDR1 and CDR2 are SGHAT and FQNNGV. CDR3 in amino acids: CASSLEWGVNTEAFF. The DNA for the CDR3 is TGTGCCAGCAGCTTAGAGTGGGGTGTCAACACTGAAGCTTTCTTT.

This rearrangement joins TRBV6-1 to TRBJ1-1; D is ambiguous. CDR1 is MNHNS, CDR2 SASEGT, per germline. V was pared by 4 bases and J by 8 bases, with 11 bases between. The CDR3 runs to 12 residues. The CDR3 bases are TGTGCCAGCAGTGTCTGGCAGGTGGAAGCTTTCTTT. Its protein is CASSVWQVEAFF.

The chain recombines TRBV7-6 with TRBJ1-1; D ambiguous. Germline CDR1 and CDR2: SGHVS and FNYEAQ. Trimming removed 2 bases from V and 2 bases from J, with 6 bases in between. CDR3 size: 13 residues. CDR3 sequence: CASSLTPNTEAFF. The CDR3, as DNA: TGTGCCAGCAGCTTAACCCCCAACACTGAAGCTTTCTTT.

The V and J genes are TRBV30 and TRBJ2-7, with TRBD2 as a possible D gene (6 bases). V lost 0 bases to trimming and J lost 6 bases, with 12 bases between them. The CDR3 has 13 residues. Germline V CDR1 and CDR2: GTSNPN, SVGIG (reference sequence). The CDR3 region is CAWSVGGKGEQYF. In nucleotides, the CDR3 is TGTGCCTGGAGTGTTGGGGGGAAAGGCGAGCAGTACTTC.